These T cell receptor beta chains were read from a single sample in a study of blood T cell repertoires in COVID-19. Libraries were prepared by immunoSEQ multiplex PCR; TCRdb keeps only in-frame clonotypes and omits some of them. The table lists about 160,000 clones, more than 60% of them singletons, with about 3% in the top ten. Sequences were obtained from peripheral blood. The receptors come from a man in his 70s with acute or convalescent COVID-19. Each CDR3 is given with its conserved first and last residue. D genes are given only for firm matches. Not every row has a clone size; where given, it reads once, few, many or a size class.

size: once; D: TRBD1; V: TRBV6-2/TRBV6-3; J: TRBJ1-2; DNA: TGTGCCAGCAGTCCCTGGGACAGGGGGAACAGGCTCTATGGCTACACCTTC; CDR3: CASSPWDRGNRLYGYTF
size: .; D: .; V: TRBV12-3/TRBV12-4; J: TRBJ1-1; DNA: TGTGCCAGCAGTTTAGGAGGTGGAACTGAAGCTTTCTTT; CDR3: CASSLGGGTEAFF
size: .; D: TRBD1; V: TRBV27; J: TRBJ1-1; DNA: TGTGCCAGCAAACCCCAGGGGGCGAGCACTGAAGCTTTCTTT; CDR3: CASKPQGASTEAFF
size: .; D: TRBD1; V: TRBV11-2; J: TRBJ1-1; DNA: TGTGCCAGCAGCGAGACAGGGGCTCACACTGAAGCTTTCTTT; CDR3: CASSETGAHTEAFF
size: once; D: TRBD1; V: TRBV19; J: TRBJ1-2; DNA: TGTGCCAGTAGTATAGGGGACAGCTGGTATGGCTACACCTTC; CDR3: CASSIGDSWYGYTF
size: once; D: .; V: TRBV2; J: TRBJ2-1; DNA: TGTGCCAGCAGTGTGAGGAGGCTAGCGAACTACAATGAGCAGTTCTTC; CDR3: CASSVRRLANYNEQFF
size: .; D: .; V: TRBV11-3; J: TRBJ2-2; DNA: TGTGCCAGCAGCTTGGCCAGGGGAAGCTCGAACACCGGGGAGCTGTTTTTT; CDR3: CASSLARGSSNTGELFF
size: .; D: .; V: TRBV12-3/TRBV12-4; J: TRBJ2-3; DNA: TGTGCCAGCCGACAAGGAAGCACAGATACGCAGTATTTT; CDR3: CASRQGSTDTQYF
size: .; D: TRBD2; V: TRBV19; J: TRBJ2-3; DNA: TGTGCCAGTAGTATAGCGGTGCGCGGGAGGGGCACAGATACGCAGTATTTT; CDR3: CASSIAVRGRGTDTQYF
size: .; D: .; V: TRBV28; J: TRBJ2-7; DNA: TGTGCCAGCAGCACCAGGGTTGCCTACGAGCAGTACTTC; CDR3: CASSTRVAYEQYF
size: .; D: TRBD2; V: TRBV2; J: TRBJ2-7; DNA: TGTGCCAGCGTGGTCCGGGGACTAGCGAACGACGAGCAGTACTTC; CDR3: CASVVRGLANDEQYF
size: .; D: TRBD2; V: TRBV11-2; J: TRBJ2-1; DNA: TGTGCCAGCAGCATCCTTTTAGCGGGAGACTACAATGAGCAGTTCTTC; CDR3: CASSILLAGDYNEQFF
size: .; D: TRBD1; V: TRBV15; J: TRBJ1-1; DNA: TGTGCCACCAGCAGAGACCGGACAGGGACAACGAACACTGAAGCTTTCTTT; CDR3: CATSRDRTGTTNTEAFF
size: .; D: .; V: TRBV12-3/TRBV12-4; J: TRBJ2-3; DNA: TGTGCCAGCAAAACAGGGTTAGATACGCAGTATTTT; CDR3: CASKTGLDTQYF